Below are 4 T cell receptor beta chains sequenced from a single sample in a study of Ad26.COV2.S vaccination and SARS-CoV-2 variants. Stated treatment: around 19 received Ad26.COV2.S at low or high dose, single or two shots; 5 received placebo; per-sample allocation not given. Samples analyzed were those drawn on day 63 after the first vaccine or placebo injection. The table came from immunoSEQ multiplex PCR; TCRdb's copy has only in-frame clones and leaves some out. The sample shows about 400,000 clones, around 89% of them seen only once. This specimen was peripheral blood, taken in a trial of Ad26.COV2.S vaccine versus placebo. These receptors were obtained from a person between 18 and 65 years old who received the Ad26.COV2.S COVID-19 vaccine or a placebo.

CDR3 protein: CASSLVAGTEAFF. CDR3 bases: TGCGCCAGCAGCTTGGTCGCGGGGACTGAAGCTTTCTTT. The J gene is TRBJ1-1, the V gene TRBV5-1; D gene uncertain. The V end lost 0 bases, the J end lost 5 bases, and 8 bases lay between the germline ends. In germline, CDR1 is SGHRS, CDR2 YFSETQ. CDR3 length: 13 amino acids.

This chain connects TRBV3-1 (or the pseudogene TRBV3-2) to TRBJ1-1; TRBD1 is a possible D gene (5 bases). This CDR3 spans 16 amino acids. Germline CDR1 is LGHDT and CDR2 is YNNKEL (reference sequence). Trimming shortened V by 2 bases and J by 3 bases, and 16 bases separated the two germline ends. The CDR3 is CASSQYPTGGDTEAFF. The CDR3 region has the DNA TGTGCCAGCAGCCAATATCCGACCGGGGGAGACACTGAAGCTTTCTTT.

J is TRBJ2-1 and V is TRBV20-1; 9 bases fit TRBD2. The germline V gene has CDR1 DFQATT and CDR2 SNEGSKA (reference sequence). The junction had 2 bases not matched to a gene; V was cut back by 3 bases and J by 5 bases. The CDR3 spans 13 residues. The CDR3 here is CSASGLANNEQFF. The CDR3 DNA follows: TGCAGTGCTAGTGGACTAGCGAACAATGAGCAGTTCTTC.

V is TRBV11-3 and J is TRBJ1-1, with D possibly matching TRBD1 (5 bases). The CDR3 length is 13 residues. From germline, CDR1 is SGHNT and CDR2 YENEEA. V was pared by 3 bases and J by 0 bases, with 5 bases between. The CDR3 spells CASSLTVNTEAFF. The CDR3 nucleotides are TGTGCCAGCAGCTTGACAGTGAACACTGAAGCTTTCTTT.